The table lists the clone carrying this T cell receptor (beta chain) with a few counts. Its target is not known. The data were taken from a study of T-cell reconstitution after alpha-beta-depleted transplantation in children. Germline-derived CDR1 and CDR2 are LNHNV and YYDKDF (reference sequence). The CDR3 contains 14 residues. Losses at the gene ends were 4 bases for V and 0 bases for J; bases not matched to a gene: 3. General observations from the study: At around two months after transplant, the alpha-beta T cells were reportedly derived from several hundred expanded clones that came from non-depleted graft cells. Among T cells one year after transplant, newly produced cells accounted for most counts and diversity. Certain patients had high TCRbeta diversity at day 60, and it came from recipient T cells and thymic progenitors that survived.

Unique molecular identifiers were built into the TCRbeta library. TCRdb itself ran the PCR reads through MiXCR, one entry per CDR3 protein. The sample includes approximately 350,000 distinct CDR3 sequences, 16% seen only once; the top ten take around 41%. This sequence joins TRBV15 and TRBJ2-7; 7 nucleotides align to TRBD1. The sample here was PBMCs, mostly from graft donor cells, taken 360 days after TCRalphabeta/CD19-depleted stem cell transplant. The sequence was obtained from a male patient between 2 and 10 years old who had a stem cell transplant for acute lymphoblastic leukemia, so the T cells may come from the graft donor. The CDR3 sequence: CATSTWDSSYEQYF. The CDR3 coding sequence is TGTGCCACCAGCACGTGGGACAGCTCCTACGAGCAGTACTTC.